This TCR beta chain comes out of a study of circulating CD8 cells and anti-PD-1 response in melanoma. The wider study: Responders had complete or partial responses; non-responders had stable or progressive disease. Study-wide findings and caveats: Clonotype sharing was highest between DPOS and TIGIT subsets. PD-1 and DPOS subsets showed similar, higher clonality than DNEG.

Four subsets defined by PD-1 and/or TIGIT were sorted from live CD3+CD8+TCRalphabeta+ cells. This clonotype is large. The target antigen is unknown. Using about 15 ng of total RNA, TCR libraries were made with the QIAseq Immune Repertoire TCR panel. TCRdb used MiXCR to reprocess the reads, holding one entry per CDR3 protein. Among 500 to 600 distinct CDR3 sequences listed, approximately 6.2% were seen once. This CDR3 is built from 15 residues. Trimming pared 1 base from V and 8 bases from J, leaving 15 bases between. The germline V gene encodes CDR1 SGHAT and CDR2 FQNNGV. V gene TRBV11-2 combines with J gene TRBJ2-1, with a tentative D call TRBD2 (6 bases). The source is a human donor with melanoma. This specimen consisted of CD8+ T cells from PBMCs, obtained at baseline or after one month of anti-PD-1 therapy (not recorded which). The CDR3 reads CASSLVRGLGDEQFF. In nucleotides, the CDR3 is TGTGCCAGCAGCTTAGTGCGGGGCCTAGGCGATGAGCAGTTCTTC.